This section outlines one T cell receptor beta chain sequence together with its context. Antigen: not known. The record originates from a study of blood T cells in healthy people across ages. Turning to the study itself: Through template switching, about one barcoded beta molecule was captured per two T cells, as measured in model experiments.

A second PCR of roughly 7 to 11 cycles used a sample-barcoded 5' primer and a J-beta primer mix. Each cDNA molecule was tagged by a template-switch adaptor that had 12 random nucleotides. One entry per CDR3 protein results from TCRdb running MiXCR on the 5' RACE reads. This table has around 1.5 million distinct CDR3 sequences, approximately 32% appearing once. The germline CDR1 and CDR2 sequences are LGHDT and YNNKEL (reference sequence). The CDR3 totals 16 residues. Study outcomes and limitations: Nothing was known about donor CMV status, and this possibly confounded expanded clonotype changes. Both higher diversity and more naive CD4+ cells marked long-lived donors when set against aged donors.

The V gene is TRBV3-1, the J gene TRBJ2-7; 10 bases are a match to TRBD2. The DNA end is a closer match to TRBJ2-5, so the J assignment may be wrong. This receptor was taken from a woman aged 30 to 39 in good health. Sequencing input: blood. CDR3 DNA: TGTGCCAGCAGCCAACGACCTTCGGGACTAGCGGAGACCCAGTACTTC. This sequence encodes CASSQRPSGLAETQYF.